Described below is a single T cell receptor (beta chain) sequence and its context. Single viable CD3+CD4+CD8-CD45RO+ cells were sorted as the memory CD4+ T cells. Produced via immunoSEQ multiplex PCR; TCRdb's table is partial and in-frame only. This repertoire shows 50,000 or so clones, around 76% found once; its top ten account for roughly 1.7%. These data originate in a study of memory CD4+ T cells and cytomegalovirus serostatus. Germline V gene lookup returns CDR1 SGHTS and CDR2 YDEGEE. V dropped 5 bases and J dropped 12; count of bases not matched to a gene: 12. The CDR3 is 13 residues long. Sequenced material: memory CD4+ T cells from blood. The chain uses TRBV5-8 and TRBJ1-1; 8 bases agree with TRBD1. This clonotype was obtained from an adult in good health and CMV-seronegative. CDR3: CASRRRTGQGTFF. The CDR3 DNA sequence: TGTGCCAGCAGGAGGAGGACTGGACAGGGAACTTTCTTT.